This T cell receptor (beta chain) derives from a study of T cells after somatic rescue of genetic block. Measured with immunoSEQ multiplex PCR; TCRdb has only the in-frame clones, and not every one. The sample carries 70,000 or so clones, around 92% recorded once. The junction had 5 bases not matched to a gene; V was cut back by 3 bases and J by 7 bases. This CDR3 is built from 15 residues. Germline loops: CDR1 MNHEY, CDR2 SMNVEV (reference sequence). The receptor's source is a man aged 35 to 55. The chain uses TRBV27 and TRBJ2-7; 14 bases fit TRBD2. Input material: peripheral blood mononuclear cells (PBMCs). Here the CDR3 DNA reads TGTGCCAGCAGTTTGGGACTAGCGGGAGAAAGGGAGCAGTACTTC. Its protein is CASSLGLAGEREQYF.